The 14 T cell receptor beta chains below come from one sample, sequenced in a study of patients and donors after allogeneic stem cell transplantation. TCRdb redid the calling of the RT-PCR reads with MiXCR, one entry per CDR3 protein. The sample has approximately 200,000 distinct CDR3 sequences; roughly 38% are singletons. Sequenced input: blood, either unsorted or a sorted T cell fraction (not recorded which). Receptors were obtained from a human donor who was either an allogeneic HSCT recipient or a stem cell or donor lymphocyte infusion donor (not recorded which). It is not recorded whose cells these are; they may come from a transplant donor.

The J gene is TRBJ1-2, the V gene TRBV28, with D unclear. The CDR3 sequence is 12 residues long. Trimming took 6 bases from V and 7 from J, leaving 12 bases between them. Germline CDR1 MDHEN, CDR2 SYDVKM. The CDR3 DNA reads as TGTGCCAGCAGCACCTCAGGACGTGGCTACACCTTC. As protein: CASSTSGRGYTF.

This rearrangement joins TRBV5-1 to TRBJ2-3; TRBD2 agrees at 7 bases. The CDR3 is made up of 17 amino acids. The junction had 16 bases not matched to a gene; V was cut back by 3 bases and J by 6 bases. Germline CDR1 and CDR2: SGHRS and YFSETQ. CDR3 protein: CASSSLPPGLGGDTQYF. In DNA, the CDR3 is TGCGCCAGCAGCTCGCTCCCCCCGGGACTCGGGGGGGATACGCAGTATTTT.

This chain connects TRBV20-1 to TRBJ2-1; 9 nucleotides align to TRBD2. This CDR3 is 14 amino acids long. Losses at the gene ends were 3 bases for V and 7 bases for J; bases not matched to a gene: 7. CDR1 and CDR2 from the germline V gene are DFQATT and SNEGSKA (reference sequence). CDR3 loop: CSARGLAGLNEQFF. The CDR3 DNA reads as TGCAGTGCTAGGGGACTAGCCGGACTTAATGAGCAGTTCTTC.

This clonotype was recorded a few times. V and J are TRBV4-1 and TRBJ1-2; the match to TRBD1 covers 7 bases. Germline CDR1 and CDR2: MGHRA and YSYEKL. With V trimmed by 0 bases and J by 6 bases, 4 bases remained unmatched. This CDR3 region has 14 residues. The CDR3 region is CASSQESRGNGYTF. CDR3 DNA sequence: TGCGCCAGCAGCCAAGAAAGCAGGGGGAATGGCTACACCTTC.

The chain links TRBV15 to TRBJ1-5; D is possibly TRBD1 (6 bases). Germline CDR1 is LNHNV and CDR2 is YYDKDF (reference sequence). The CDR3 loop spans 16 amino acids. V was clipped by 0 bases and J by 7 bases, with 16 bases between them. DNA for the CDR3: TGTGCCACCAGCAGAGATCTAGGGGGATTAGGGCAGCCCCAGCATTTT. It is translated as CATSRDLGGLGQPQHF.

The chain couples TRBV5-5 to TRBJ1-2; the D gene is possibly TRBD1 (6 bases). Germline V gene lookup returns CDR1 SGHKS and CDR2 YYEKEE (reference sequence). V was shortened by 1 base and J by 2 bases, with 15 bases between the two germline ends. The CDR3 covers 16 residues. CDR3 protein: CASSLSKGGANYGYTF. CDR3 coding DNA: TGTGCCAGCAGCTTGAGTAAGGGGGGCGCGAACTATGGCTACACCTTC. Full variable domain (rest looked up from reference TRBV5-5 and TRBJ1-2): DAGVTQSPTHLIKTRGQQVTLRCSPISGHKSVSWYQQVLGQGPQFIFQYYEKEERGRGNFPDRFSARQFPNYSSELNVNALLLGDSALYLCASSLSKGGANYGYTFGSGTRLTVV.

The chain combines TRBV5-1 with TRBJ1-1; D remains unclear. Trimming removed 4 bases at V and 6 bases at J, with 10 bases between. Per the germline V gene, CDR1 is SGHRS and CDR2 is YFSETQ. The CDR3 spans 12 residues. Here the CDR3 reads CASSAGFSEAFF. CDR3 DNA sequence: TGCGCCAGCAGCGCCGGATTCTCTGAAGCTTTCTTT.

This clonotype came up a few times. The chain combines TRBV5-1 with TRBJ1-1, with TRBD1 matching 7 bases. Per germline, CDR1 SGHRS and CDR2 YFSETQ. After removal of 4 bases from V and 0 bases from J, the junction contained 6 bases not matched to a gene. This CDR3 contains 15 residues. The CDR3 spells CASSPGQFMNTEAFF. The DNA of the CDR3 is TGCGCCAGCAGCCCGGGACAGTTCATGAACACTGAAGCTTTCTTT.

DNA for the CDR3: TGTGCCAGCAGCGTAGGAGGCCACAATGAGCAGTTCTTC. Its translation is CASSVGGHNEQFF. The chain joins TRBV9 to TRBJ2-1; D not certain. V was trimmed by 0 bases and J by 5 bases, leaving 6 bases between them. This CDR3 has 13 amino acids. Looked up from germline, CDR1 is SGDLS and CDR2 is YYNGEE.

The chain's CDR3 is CASSVVDYGYTF. CDR3 nucleotides: TGTGCCAGCAGCGTAGTGGACTATGGCTACACCTTC. The chain recombines TRBV9 with TRBJ1-2; no reliable D call. The CDR3 length is 12 residues. Trimming cost V 0 bases and J 3 bases, with 3 bases left between them. Looked up from germline, CDR1 is SGDLS and CDR2 is YYNGEE.

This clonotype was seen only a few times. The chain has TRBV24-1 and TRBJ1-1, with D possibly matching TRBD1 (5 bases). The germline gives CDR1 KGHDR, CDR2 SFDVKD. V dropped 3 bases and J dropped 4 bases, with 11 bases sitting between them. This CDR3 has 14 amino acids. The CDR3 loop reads CATSDMGDSTEAFF. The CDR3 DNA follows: TGTGCCACCAGTGATATGGGGGATTCCACTGAAGCTTTCTTT.

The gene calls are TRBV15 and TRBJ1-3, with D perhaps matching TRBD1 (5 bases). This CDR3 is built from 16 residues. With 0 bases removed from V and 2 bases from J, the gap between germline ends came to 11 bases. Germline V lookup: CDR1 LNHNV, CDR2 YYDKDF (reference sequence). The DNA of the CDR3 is TGTGCCACCAGCAGAGATGACAGTACTCCTGGAAACACCATATATTTT. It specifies CATSRDDSTPGNTIYF.

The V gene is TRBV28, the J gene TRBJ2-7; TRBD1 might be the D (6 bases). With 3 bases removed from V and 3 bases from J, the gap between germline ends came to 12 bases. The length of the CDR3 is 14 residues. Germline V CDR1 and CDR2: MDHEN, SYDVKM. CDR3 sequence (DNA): TGTGCCAGCAGTTTGGCGACAGGCTTCTACGAGCAGTACTTC. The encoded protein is CASSLATGFYEQYF.

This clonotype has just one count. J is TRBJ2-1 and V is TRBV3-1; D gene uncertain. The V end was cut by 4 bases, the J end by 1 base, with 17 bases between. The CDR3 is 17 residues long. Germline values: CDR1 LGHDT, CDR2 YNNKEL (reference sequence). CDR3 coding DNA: TGTGCCAGCAGCCCCCGACTCCTCCCGAGTTCCTACAATGAGCAGTTCTTC. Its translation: CASSPRLLPSSYNEQFF.